The rows below give T cell receptor beta chains drawn from one sample of a study of graft-versus-host responses after intestinal transplantation. These receptors' antigens are unknown. Profiled with immunoSEQ multiplex PCR; TCRdb holds only in-frame clones, not every one. The sample has about 90,000 clones, roughly four fifths seen once. The sequenced sample was unstimulated CD8+ T cells sorted from spleen or lymph node cells, obtained before intestinal transplant. These receptors were taken from a human donor who received an intestinal transplant. The CDR3 runs from the conserved cysteine through the conserved F or W. The order of the fields is V gene, D gene, clone size, J gene, CDR3 DNA, CDR3 protein. A D gene is named only where the DNA matches it firmly. Clone size, where shown, is once, few, many, or a class for clones that have expanded.

v_gene: TRBV6-5; d_gene: -; abundance: -; j_gene: TRBJ1-6; CDR3nt: TGTGCCAGCAGGAAGGACAGCGATTATAATTCACCCCTCCACTTT; CDR3aa: CASRKDSDYNSPLHF
v_gene: TRBV2; d_gene: -; abundance: -; j_gene: TRBJ1-6; CDR3nt: TGTGCCAGCAGTGAGGCTTTCCCTGGGGTGGCCGCTAATTCACCCCTCCACTTT; CDR3aa: CASSEAFPGVAANSPLHF
v_gene: TRBV4-1; d_gene: -; abundance: -; j_gene: TRBJ1-1; CDR3nt: TGCGCCAGCAGCCAAGAGCGGGGGGCCACTGAAGCTTTCTTT; CDR3aa: CASSQERGATEAFF
v_gene: TRBV9; d_gene: TRBD2; abundance: few; j_gene: TRBJ2-1; CDR3nt: TGTGCCAGTTCCCTGAGCGGGAGGGCCGGGCATGAGCAGTTCTTC; CDR3aa: CASSLSGRAGHEQFF
v_gene: TRBV10-1; d_gene: -; abundance: -; j_gene: TRBJ2-3; CDR3nt: TGCGCCAGCAGTGCTTATACAGTTCGCGATACGCAGTATTTT; CDR3aa: CASSAYTVRDTQYF
v_gene: TRBV27; d_gene: -; abundance: -; j_gene: TRBJ2-7; CDR3nt: TGTGCCAGCAGTTTTGTGACGGGCCCCGGCGGCGACTACGAGCAGTACTTC; CDR3aa: CASSFVTGPGGDYEQYF
v_gene: TRBV19; d_gene: -; abundance: -; j_gene: TRBJ2-7; CDR3nt: TGTGCCAGTAGTATTAGGGGCGGAAGCGAGCAGTACTTC; CDR3aa: CASSIRGGSEQYF
v_gene: TRBV6-5; d_gene: -; abundance: -; j_gene: TRBJ2-1; CDR3nt: TGTGCCAGCAGTTACCTGGCGGCAGATAACAATGAGCAGTTCTTC; CDR3aa: CASSYLAADNNEQFF
v_gene: TRBV4-1; d_gene: TRBD1; abundance: -; j_gene: TRBJ2-7; CDR3nt: TGCGCCAGCGGACAGGGGCAGGGGGAGCAGTACTTC; CDR3aa: CASGQGQGEQYF
v_gene: TRBV10-3; d_gene: -; abundance: -; j_gene: TRBJ2-1; CDR3nt: TGTGCCATCAGGGACTACGGGACAGAGCAGTTCTTC; CDR3aa: CAIRDYGTEQFF
v_gene: TRBV13; d_gene: -; abundance: -; j_gene: TRBJ1-1; CDR3nt: TGTGCCAGCAGCTCGGGAGGCATGAACACTGAAGCTTTCTTT; CDR3aa: CASSSGGMNTEAFF
v_gene: TRBV19; d_gene: -; abundance: -; j_gene: TRBJ2-7; CDR3nt: TGTGCCAGTAGTATAGCGGAATCCTACGAGCAGTACTTC; CDR3aa: CASSIAESYEQYF
v_gene: TRBV4-1; d_gene: TRBD2; abundance: -; j_gene: TRBJ2-1; CDR3nt: TGCGCCAGCAGCTACATAGCGGGCTACTATAACTACAATGAGCAGTTCTTC; CDR3aa: CASSYIAGYYNYNEQFF
v_gene: TRBV7-2; d_gene: -; abundance: -; j_gene: TRBJ1-2; CDR3nt: TGTGCCAGCAGCTTAGGTCGGGGGCTCTATGGCTACACCTTC; CDR3aa: CASSLGRGLYGYTF
v_gene: TRBV19; d_gene: TRBD2; abundance: -; j_gene: TRBJ2-5; CDR3nt: TGTGCCAGTAGTATTGGGACTAGAAGGGAAGAGACCCAGTACTTC; CDR3aa: CASSIGTRREETQYF
v_gene: TRBV6-4; d_gene: -; abundance: -; j_gene: TRBJ1-2; CDR3nt: TGTGCCAGCAGTGCGGGGAGCCCACACGGAAAGACCTGTGGCTACACCTTC; CDR3aa: CASSAGSPHGKTCGYTF